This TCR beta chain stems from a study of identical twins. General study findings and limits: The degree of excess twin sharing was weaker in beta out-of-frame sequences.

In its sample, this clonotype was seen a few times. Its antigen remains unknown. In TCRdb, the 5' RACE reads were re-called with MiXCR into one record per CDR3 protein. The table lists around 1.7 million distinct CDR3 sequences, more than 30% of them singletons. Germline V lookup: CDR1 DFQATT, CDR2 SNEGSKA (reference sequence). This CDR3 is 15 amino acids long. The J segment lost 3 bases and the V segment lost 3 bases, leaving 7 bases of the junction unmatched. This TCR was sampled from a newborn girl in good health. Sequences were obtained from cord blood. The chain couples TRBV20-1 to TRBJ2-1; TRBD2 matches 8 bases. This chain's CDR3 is CSARGRTSYYNEQFF. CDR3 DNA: TGCAGTGCTAGGGGGAGGACTAGCTACTACAATGAGCAGTTCTTC.